This is a list of T cell receptor beta chains from one sample in a study of blood T cell repertoires in COVID-19. Profiling relied on immunoSEQ multiplex PCR, and the TCRdb table lists in-frame clones only, not all of them. The sample records under 250,000 clones, around 87% being singletons. The sequencing sample was made of peripheral blood. The receptors were sampled from a woman aged 65 to 85 with active or convalescent COVID-19. The CDR3 runs from the conserved cysteine through the conserved F or W. D genes are given only for firm matches. Only some rows state a clone size, as once, few, many or a class for expanded clones.

TGTGCCATCAGTGAGTCCCGGCAGGGGAACACTGAAGCTTTCTTT,CAISESRQGNTEAFF,TRBV10-3,.,.,TRBJ1-1
TGTGCCAGCAGGCCTGGCGGGCCAGAGACCCAGTACTTC,CASRPGGPETQYF,TRBV7-9,.,.,TRBJ2-5
TGTGCCACCTCTATAAGCAGCGTGATTAACTATGGCTACACCTTC,CATSISSVINYGYTF,TRBV27,.,.,TRBJ1-2
TGTGCCAGTAGTATAGATGGGACGGGCAGGGGGCGCAATGAGCAGTTCTTC,CASSIDGTGRGRNEQFF,TRBV19,.,TRBD1,TRBJ2-1
TGTGCCATCAGGATGACAGGGGGAGACACTGAAGCTTTCTTT,CAIRMTGGDTEAFF,TRBV10-3,.,TRBD1,TRBJ1-1
TGTGCCAGTAGCTGGGAGGAGGGCGCGAACACCGGGGAGCTGTTTTTT,CASSWEEGANTGELFF,TRBV19,.,.,TRBJ2-2
TGTGCCAGCAGCAAGAGTAACTCTGGAAACACCATATATTTT,CASSKSNSGNTIYF,TRBV21-1,.,.,TRBJ1-3
TGTGCCAGCTCACCACCGACAGGGCTTAGCAATCAGCCCCAGCATTTT,CASSPPTGLSNQPQHF,TRBV18,.,TRBD1,TRBJ1-5
TGTGCCAGCAGCACCAGTTATGGCTACACCTTC,CASSTSYGYTF,TRBV21-1,.,.,TRBJ1-2
TGTGCCAGCAGTGACCTTAATTCACCCCTCCACTTT,CASSDLNSPLHF,TRBV25-1,.,.,TRBJ1-6
TGTGCCAGCAGCTTTAATGGGCAGATGAACACTGAAGCTTTCTTT,CASSFNGQMNTEAFF,TRBV5-8,.,.,TRBJ1-1
TGCGCCAGCAGCCAATTACAGGGGGCTCTTCTTGGCTACACCTTC,CASSQLQGALLGYTF,TRBV4-3,.,TRBD1,TRBJ1-2
TGCGCCAGCAGCGAAGGACTTTCGAACACCGGGGAGCTGTTTTTT,CASSEGLSNTGELFF,TRBV5-1,.,.,TRBJ2-2
TGTGCCAGCAGCTCTGGGGCGAGCTCCTACGAGCAGTACTTC,CASSSGASSYEQYF,TRBV7-8,.,.,TRBJ2-7
TGTGCCAGCAGCCAACAACAGGGGAACTATGGCTACACCTTC,CASSQQQGNYGYTF,TRBV4-2,.,TRBD1,TRBJ1-2
TGTGCCAGCAGTTACTCGGAACAGGGGGCGCGAAACTTTTGGGACACTGAAGCTTTCTTT,CASSYSEQGARNFWDTEAFF,TRBV6-2/TRBV6-3,.,TRBD1,TRBJ1-1
TGTGCCATCAGGAAGGGGCCGGACACTGAAGCTTTCTTT,CAIRKGPDTEAFF,TRBV10-3,.,.,TRBJ1-1
TGTGCCAGCTCACAGGACAGGATGAACACTGAAGCTTTCTTT,CASSQDRMNTEAFF,TRBV27,.,TRBD1,TRBJ1-1
TGCAGCGTTGCCAAATCTCCTTCGGGACAGTATGGCTACACCTTC,CSVAKSPSGQYGYTF,TRBV29-1,once,TRBD1,TRBJ1-2
TGTGCCAGCTCGTCGGGGGGCGAAAAACTGTTTTTT,CASSSGGEKLFF,TRBV18,.,.,TRBJ1-4
TGTGCCAGCTCACCGCAAAACCGGGACAGGGCTGGGGAGCAGTACTTC,CASSPQNRDRAGEQYF,TRBV18,.,TRBD1,TRBJ2-7
TGCGCCAGCAGTGAGTCGGGGCTGAATGAGCAGTTCTTC,CASSESGLNEQFF,TRBV10-1,.,.,TRBJ2-1
TGTGCCAGCAGTTACGGACAGGGGCGCACCTATGGCTACACCTTC,CASSYGQGRTYGYTF,TRBV6-6,.,TRBD1,TRBJ1-2
TGTGCCAGCAGCCCAAACCCAGAGGGAGAAGCTTTCTTT,CASSPNPEGEAFF,TRBV5-6,.,.,TRBJ1-1
TGTGCCAGCAGCTTGGGGGACAGGGGTAGCACAGATACGCAGTATTTT,CASSLGDRGSTDTQYF,TRBV5-4,.,TRBD1,TRBJ2-3
TGTGCCAGCAGCCTCACAGGGGGCCCAGGTTTCTATGGCTACACCTTC,CASSLTGGPGFYGYTF,TRBV7-2,.,TRBD1,TRBJ1-2
TGCGCCAGCAGCCTCAGCAGCAGGGGTGGGGAGACCCAGTACTTC,CASSLSSRGGETQYF,TRBV4-3,.,.,TRBJ2-5
TGTGCCAGCAGCGTGGGGCTAGCGGGGTCGATGCAAGAGACCCAGTACTTC,CASSVGLAGSMQETQYF,TRBV9,.,TRBD2,TRBJ2-5
TGTGCCAGCAGCCCGACAGGAGGCGGAAACACCATATATTTT,CASSPTGGGNTIYF,TRBV7-3,.,.,TRBJ1-3
TGTGCCAGCACCGGGGCTGGAAACACCATATATTTT,CASTGAGNTIYF,TRBV25-1,.,.,TRBJ1-3
TGTGCCAGCAGCCGGACAGGGCGGGAAAACGAGCAGTACTTC,CASSRTGRENEQYF,TRBV14,.,TRBD1,TRBJ2-7
TGTGCCAGCAGCCGGACAGGGGGCGACTACAATGAGCAGTTCTTC,CASSRTGGDYNEQFF,TRBV5-6,.,TRBD1,TRBJ2-1
TGCGCCAGCCGTGGGGGGGGGAAGACTTTCTTT,CASRGGGKTFF,TRBV10-1,.,.,TRBJ1-1
TGTGCCAGCAGTTTCCCACAGGAGTATGGCTACACCTTC,CASSFPQEYGYTF,TRBV12-3/TRBV12-4,.,.,TRBJ1-2
TGTGCCAGCAGTTACTCGGGGACAGGGGTAAATCAGCCCCAGCATTTT,CASSYSGTGVNQPQHF,TRBV6-5,.,TRBD1,TRBJ1-5
TGTGCCAGCAGTGAAAGGGTAGCGGGGGCTACCCCAGAGACCCAGTACTTC,CASSERVAGATPETQYF,TRBV2,.,TRBD2,TRBJ2-5
TGTGCCAGCTCAACAGACAGGGCGAACACAGAGACCCAGTACTTC,CASSTDRANTETQYF,TRBV18,once,TRBD1,TRBJ2-5
TGTGCCAGCAGCTTTTCGGGACTCCTAAACTATGGCTACACCTTC,CASSFSGLLNYGYTF,TRBV5-4,.,.,TRBJ1-2